The clone carrying this TCR beta chain was observed many times. The antigen is undetermined. This sample was taken from a study of metastatic and nonmetastatic thyroid tumors. Study-level information: Malignant and benign thyroid patients had repertoires compared in peripheral blood and tumor or nodule tissue.

Unmatched junction bases numbered 14, after V lost 4 bases and J lost 4 bases. The germline V gene has CDR1 SGHRS and CDR2 YFSETQ. This CDR3 contains 17 residues. Via MiXCR, TCRdb re-called the PCR reads. The sample has some 22,000 clones, around 21% seen once; the top ten hold around 13%. Findings and caveats of the study: Significantly higher TCR beta diversity was reportedly seen in malignant thyroid tumors than benign nodules, in blood and tumor.

Among the patients, none had received any treatment before thyroid surgery. The clonotype comes from a male donor with papillary thyroid cancer or a benign thyroid nodule (not recorded which). Some clones in this sample may be carry-over from other donors' samples. The sequenced sample consisted of blood. The gene calls are TRBV5-1 and TRBJ2-3; TRBD2 agrees at 8 bases. CDR3 amino acids: CASSLRPGRGAPDTQYF. CDR3 DNA: TGCGCCAGCAGCCTCCGGCCCGGGAGGGGGGCCCCAGATACGCAGTATTTT.